This is a list of T cell receptor beta chains from one sample in a study of cytomegalovirus exposure and HLA in healthy donors. Sequenced by immunoSEQ multiplex PCR; TCRdb stores in-frame clones only, minus some. Here the sample spans approximately 140,000 clones, approximately 72% being singletons. The sample comprised PBMCs. Receptors were obtained from an older woman in good health and CMV-seronegative. CDR3s include the opening cysteine and the closing phenylalanine or tryptophan. D genes are given only for firm matches.

d_gene: TRBD1; v_gene: TRBV19; CDR3aa: CASKSRDRLYGYTF
d_gene: NA; v_gene: TRBV5-1; CDR3aa: CASRPNRDGEQYF
d_gene: NA; v_gene: TRBV5-1; CDR3aa: CASSRGPDIGRETQYF
d_gene: NA; v_gene: TRBV11-3; CDR3aa: CASSLEGLNYGYTF
d_gene: TRBD2; v_gene: TRBV28; CDR3aa: CAASREGLESYTDTQYF
d_gene: NA; v_gene: TRBV7-6; CDR3aa: CASAPQLGLPSETQYF
d_gene: TRBD2; v_gene: TRBV6-6; CDR3aa: CASSYSSLAGVEQYF
d_gene: TRBD1; v_gene: TRBV7-9; CDR3aa: CASSRQGTDGYTF
d_gene: NA; v_gene: TRBV6-6; CDR3aa: CASSYSNRGGGYTF
d_gene: NA; v_gene: TRBV29-1; CDR3aa: CSVEPLRSYGDTQYF
d_gene: TRBD1; v_gene: TRBV9; CDR3aa: CASSPRDSETPLHF
d_gene: NA; v_gene: TRBV19; CDR3aa: CASSIGDRSTDTQYF
d_gene: TRBD1; v_gene: TRBV7-9; CDR3aa: CASSRGQGAGEQYF
d_gene: NA; v_gene: TRBV7-9; CDR3aa: CASSFDTGEQFF
d_gene: TRBD2; v_gene: TRBV5-1; CDR3aa: CASSNGLAGGSSYNEQFF
d_gene: NA; v_gene: TRBV7-9; CDR3aa: CASRARTEPYEQYF
d_gene: TRBD1; v_gene: TRBV27; CDR3aa: CASSLGTGTGRTEAFF
d_gene: NA; v_gene: TRBV15; CDR3aa: CATSRGGAAYTDTQYF
d_gene: NA; v_gene: TRBV2; CDR3aa: CASTEGGTGELFF
d_gene: NA; v_gene: TRBV9; CDR3aa: CASSVVGARGEKLFF
d_gene: TRBD2; v_gene: TRBV7-3; CDR3aa: CASSYASGGVYTQYF
d_gene: TRBD2; v_gene: TRBV9; CDR3aa: CASSVGLAGGLWSQETQYF
d_gene: NA; v_gene: TRBV28; CDR3aa: CASSFRGSEAFF
d_gene: NA; v_gene: TRBV28; CDR3aa: CASSFNSNQPQHF
d_gene: NA; v_gene: TRBV19; CDR3aa: CASSLGPLSTEAFF
d_gene: NA; v_gene: TRBV2; CDR3aa: CASSEGNRRSPLHF
d_gene: TRBD1; v_gene: TRBV6-6; CDR3aa: CASSRDRLKTQYF
d_gene: TRBD1; v_gene: TRBV2; CDR3aa: CASSERTGGKNSPLHF
d_gene: TRBD2; v_gene: TRBV11-2; CDR3aa: CASSRTGGGGTYEQYF
d_gene: TRBD1; v_gene: TRBV25-1; CDR3aa: CASRQDRGNTGELFF
d_gene: NA; v_gene: TRBV5-6; CDR3aa: CASSFSGFRADTQYF
d_gene: TRBD2; v_gene: TRBV11-2; CDR3aa: CASSPRTSAQETQYF